This is a list of T cell receptor beta chains from one sample in a study of blood T cell repertoires in COVID-19. TCRdb keeps only in-frame clones here, not all; method: immunoSEQ multiplex PCR. The table lists about 200,000 clones, about 86% of them singletons. The material sequenced was peripheral blood. All receptors come from a woman between 50 and 59 years old with acute or convalescent COVID-19. Each CDR3 is given with its conserved first and last residue. Fields, in order: J gene, clone size, D gene, V gene, CDR3 DNA, CDR3 protein. The D gene is left open where the match is weak. Part of the rows lack a size; the others show once, few, many or a class for expanded clones.

>TRBJ2-1|many|TRBD2|TRBV30
TGTGCCTGGAGTGTAGAACTAGCGGGAGGTAATGAGCAGTTCTTC
CAWSVELAGGNEQFF
>TRBJ2-7|.|.|TRBV6-5
TGTGCCAGCTGGGGGGAGAGGTACGAGCAGTACTTC
CASWGERYEQYF
>TRBJ2-1|.|.|TRBV19
TGTGCCAGTAGTCTTTGGGGCGGCGGGGCCTACAATGAGCAGTTCTTC
CASSLWGGGAYNEQFF
>TRBJ1-2|.|.|TRBV9
TGTGCCAGCAGCGCCGGGACAGGCTACACCTTC
CASSAGTGYTF
>TRBJ2-5|.|.|TRBV7-2
TGTGCCAGCAGCTTAGCGATAAGAGGGGAGACCCAGTACTTC
CASSLAIRGETQYF
>TRBJ1-2|.|TRBD1|TRBV7-2
TGTGCCAGCAGCGCCGGACAGGCAGTAGGGGGCTACACCTTC
CASSAGQAVGGYTF
>TRBJ1-1|.|TRBD1|TRBV14
TGTGCCAGCAGCGAGGGACAGGTCACTGAAGCTTTCTTT
CASSEGQVTEAFF
>TRBJ1-3|.|.|TRBV21-1
TGTGCCAGCAGCTCCGCTCCAGCCAGGCACTCTGGAAACACCATATATTTT
CASSSAPARHSGNTIYF
>TRBJ2-7|.|.|TRBV6-2/TRBV6-3
TGTGCCAGCAGTTACGGGGGCTGGTCCTACGAGCAGTACTTC
CASSYGGWSYEQYF
>TRBJ2-7|once|.|TRBV29-1
TGCAGCGCAAGGACAGCCCTCTTATCCTACGAGCAGTACTTC
CSARTALLSYEQYF
>TRBJ1-4|.|.|TRBV5-6
TGTGCCAGCAGCTTGGACGGAGTAAATGAAAAACTGTTTTTT
CASSLDGVNEKLFF
>TRBJ1-1|.|TRBD1|TRBV5-1
TGCGCCAGCAGCTTGGCCAACCAGGGGGCTATGCGGAACACTGAAGCTTTCTTT
CASSLANQGAMRNTEAFF
>TRBJ2-7|.|.|TRBV15
TGTGCCACCAGCAGAGAGCAGGGGAGCTCCTACGAGCAGTACTTC
CATSREQGSSYEQYF
>TRBJ2-3|once|TRBD2|TRBV10-3
TGTGCCATCAGTGTATCGGGAGGGTTCACAGATACGCAGTATTTT
CAISVSGGFTDTQYF
>TRBJ2-1|many|.|TRBV7-9
TGTGCCAGCAGCCGGGTAGGTGGTGAGCAGTTCTTC
CASSRVGGEQFF
>TRBJ1-4|once|.|TRBV10-3
TGTGCCATCAGTGAGCGAGGGGAAAAACTGTTTTTT
CAISERGEKLFF
>TRBJ2-7|.|.|TRBV30
TGTGCCTGGAGTGTACAATCGTTTTCCTACGAGCAGTACTTC
CAWSVQSFSYEQYF
>TRBJ2-7|.|TRBD1|TRBV7-6
TGTGCCAGCAGTAGGGACAGGAGCTCCTACGAGCAGTACTTC
CASSRDRSSYEQYF
>TRBJ1-3|.|TRBD1|TRBV9
TGTGCCAGCAGCGGACAGGGAGGAAACACCATATATTTT
CASSGQGGNTIYF
>TRBJ2-7|.|.|TRBV20-1
TGCAGTGCTAGTTTGGCGTTAGCCCACGAGCAGTACTTC
CSASLALAHEQYF
>TRBJ1-4|.|.|TRBV3-1/TRBV3-2
TGTGCCAGCAGCCAAGACGTCGCTAATGAAAAACTGTTTTTT
CASSQDVANEKLFF
>TRBJ2-7|.|.|TRBV7-2
TGTGCCAGCAGCTTTCAAGTAGCGGTCGAGCAGTACTTC
CASSFQVAVEQYF
>TRBJ2-2|.|TRBD2|TRBV19
TGTGCCAGTTCAAGGACTAGCGGGGGGGCCGACACCGGGGAGCTGTTTTTT
CASSRTSGGADTGELFF
>TRBJ2-3|.|.|TRBV27
TGTGCCAGCAGTACGATCAGTTCCACAGATACGCAGTATTTT
CASSTISSTDTQYF
>TRBJ2-5|.|TRBD2|TRBV7-2
TGTGCCAGCAGCCACTGGGGGGGAGGCCAGGAAGAGACCCAGTACTTC
CASSHWGGGQEETQYF
>TRBJ2-7|.|TRBD2|TRBV7-2
TGTGCCAGCAGCTTAGTTAGCGGGAGTAAAAGCGGGTCCTACGAGCAGTACTTC
CASSLVSGSKSGSYEQYF
>TRBJ2-2|.|TRBD2|TRBV4-2
TGTGCCAGCAGCCGGCGACTAGCGGGGAGACCAACGAACACCGGGGAGCTGTTTTTT
CASSRRLAGRPTNTGELFF
>TRBJ2-5|.|.|TRBV5-1
TGCGCCAGCAGCTTGGCCAGGGTGGGCGAGACCCAGTACTTC
CASSLARVGETQYF